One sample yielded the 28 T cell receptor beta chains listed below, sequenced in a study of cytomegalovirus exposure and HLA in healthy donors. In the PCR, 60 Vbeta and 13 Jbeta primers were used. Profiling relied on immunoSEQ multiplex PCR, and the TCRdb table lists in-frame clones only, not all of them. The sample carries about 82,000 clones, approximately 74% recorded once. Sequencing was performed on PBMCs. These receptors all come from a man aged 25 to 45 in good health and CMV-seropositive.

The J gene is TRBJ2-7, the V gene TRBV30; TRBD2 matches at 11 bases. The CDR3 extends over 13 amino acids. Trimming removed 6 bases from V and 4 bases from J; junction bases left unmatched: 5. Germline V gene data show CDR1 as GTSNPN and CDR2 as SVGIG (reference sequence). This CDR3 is CACPLAGVYEQYF. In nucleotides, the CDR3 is TGTGCCTGCCCACTAGCGGGGGTATACGAGCAGTACTTC.

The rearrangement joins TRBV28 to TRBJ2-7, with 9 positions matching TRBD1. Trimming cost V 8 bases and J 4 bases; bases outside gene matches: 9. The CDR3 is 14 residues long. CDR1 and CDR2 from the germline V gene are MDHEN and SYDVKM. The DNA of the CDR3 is TGTGCCAGCGGTCCGGGACAGGGAATTTACGAGCAGTACTTC. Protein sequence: CASGPGQGIYEQYF.

The chain's CDR3 is CASSTRTGLYNSPLHF. In nucleotides, the CDR3 is TGTGCCAGCAGCACCCGGACAGGGCTCTATAATTCACCCCTCCACTTT. The rearrangement uses TRBV13 and TRBJ1-6, with 8 bases that match TRBD1. The V gene end was trimmed by 5 bases and the J gene end by 3 bases; junction bases not matched to a gene: 6. The CDR3 has 16 residues. The germline V gene has CDR1 PRHDT and CDR2 FYEKMQ (reference sequence).

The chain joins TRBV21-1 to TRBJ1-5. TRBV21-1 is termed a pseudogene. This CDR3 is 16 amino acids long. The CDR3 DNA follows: TGTGCCAGCAACCGATGGTTCGGGAATAGGAATCAGCCCCAGCATTTT. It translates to CASNRWFGNRNQPQHF.

Here the CDR3 reads CASSLGGVARTSYNEQFF. CDR3 sequence (DNA): TGTGCCAGCAGCTTAGGGGGGGTAGCGCGTACATCCTACAATGAGCAGTTCTTC. The rearrangement joins TRBV7-2 to TRBJ2-1; D perhaps matches TRBD2 (6 bases). Germline CDR1 and CDR2: SGHTA and FQGNSA. The CDR3 sequence is 18 residues long. V was clipped by 1 base and J by 1 base, with 17 bases between them.

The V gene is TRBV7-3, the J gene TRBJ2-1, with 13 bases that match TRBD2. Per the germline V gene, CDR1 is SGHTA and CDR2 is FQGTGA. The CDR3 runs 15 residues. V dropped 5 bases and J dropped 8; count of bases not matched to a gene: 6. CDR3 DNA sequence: TGTGCCAGCAGCCCGGGACTAGCGGGGAGGTATGAGCAGTTCTTC. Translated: CASSPGLAGRYEQFF.

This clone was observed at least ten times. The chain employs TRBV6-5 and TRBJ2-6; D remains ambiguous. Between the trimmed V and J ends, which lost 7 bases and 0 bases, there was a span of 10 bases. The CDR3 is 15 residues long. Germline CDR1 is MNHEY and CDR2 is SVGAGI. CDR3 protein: CASTLQVSGANVLTF. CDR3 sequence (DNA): TGTGCCAGCACCCTCCAGGTCTCTGGGGCCAACGTCCTGACTTTC.

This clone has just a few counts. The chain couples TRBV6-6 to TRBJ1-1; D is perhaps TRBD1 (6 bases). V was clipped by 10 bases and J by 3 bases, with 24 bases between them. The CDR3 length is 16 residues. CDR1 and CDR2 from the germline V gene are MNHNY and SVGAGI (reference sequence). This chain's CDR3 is CATGEGGRLGYTEAFF. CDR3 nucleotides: TGTGCCACCGGGGAGGGGGGGCGGTTGGGGTACACTGAAGCTTTCTTT.

The CDR3 loop is CASSLDRGLGGNTIYF. DNA of the CDR3: TGTGCCAGCAGTTTGGACAGGGGGCTAGGGGGAAACACCATATATTTT. The genes are TRBV6-5 and TRBJ1-3; 11 bases map to TRBD1. V dropped 4 bases and J dropped 4; count of bases not matched to a gene: 6. CDR1 and CDR2 from the germline V gene are MNHEY and SVGAGI. CDR3 size: 16 residues.

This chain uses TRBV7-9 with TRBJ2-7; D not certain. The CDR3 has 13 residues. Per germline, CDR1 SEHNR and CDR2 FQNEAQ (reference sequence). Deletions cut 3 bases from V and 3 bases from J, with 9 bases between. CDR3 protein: CASSLRTNYEQYF. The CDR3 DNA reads TGTGCCAGCAGCTTGCGAACTAACTACGAGCAGTACTTC.

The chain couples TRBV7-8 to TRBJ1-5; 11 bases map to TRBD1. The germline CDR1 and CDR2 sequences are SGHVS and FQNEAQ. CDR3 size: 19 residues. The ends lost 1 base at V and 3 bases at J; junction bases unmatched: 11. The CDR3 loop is CASSLVQGGQGAFNQPQHF. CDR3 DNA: TGTGCCAGCAGCTTAGTCCAAGGAGGACAGGGGGCTTTCAATCAGCCCCAGCATTTT.

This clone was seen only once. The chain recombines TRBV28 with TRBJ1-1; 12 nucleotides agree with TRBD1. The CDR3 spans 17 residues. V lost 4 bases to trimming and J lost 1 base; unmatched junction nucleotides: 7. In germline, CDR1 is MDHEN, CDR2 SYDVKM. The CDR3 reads CASSWGTGGISNTEAFF. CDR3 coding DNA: TGTGCCAGCAGTTGGGGGACAGGGGGCATCTCGAACACTGAAGCTTTCTTT.

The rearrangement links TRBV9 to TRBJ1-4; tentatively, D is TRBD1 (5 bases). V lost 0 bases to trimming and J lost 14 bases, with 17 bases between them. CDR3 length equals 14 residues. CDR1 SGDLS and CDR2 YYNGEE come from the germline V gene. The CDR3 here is CASSVGWTSNLLFF. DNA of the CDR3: TGTGCCAGCAGCGTAGGTTGGACATCAAACCTTCTGTTTTTT. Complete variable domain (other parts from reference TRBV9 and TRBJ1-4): DSGVTQTPKHLITATGQRVTLRCSPRSGDLSVYWYQQSLDQGLQFLIQYYNGEERAKGNILERFSAQQFPDLHSELNLSSLELGDSALYFCASSVGWTSNLLFFGSGTQLSVL.

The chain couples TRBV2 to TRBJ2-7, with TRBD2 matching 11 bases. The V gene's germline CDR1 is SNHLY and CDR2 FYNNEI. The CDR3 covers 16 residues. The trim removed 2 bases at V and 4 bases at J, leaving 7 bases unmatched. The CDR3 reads CASSETSGGDRYEQYF. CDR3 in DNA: TGTGCCAGCAGTGAAACTAGCGGGGGCGATCGATACGAGCAGTACTTC. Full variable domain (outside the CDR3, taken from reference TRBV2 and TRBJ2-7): EPEVTQTPSHQVTQMGQEVILRCVPISNHLYFYWYRQILGQKVEFLVSFYNNEISEKSEIFDDQFSVERPDGSNFTLKIRSTKLEDSAMYFCASSETSGGDRYEQYFGPGTRLTVT.

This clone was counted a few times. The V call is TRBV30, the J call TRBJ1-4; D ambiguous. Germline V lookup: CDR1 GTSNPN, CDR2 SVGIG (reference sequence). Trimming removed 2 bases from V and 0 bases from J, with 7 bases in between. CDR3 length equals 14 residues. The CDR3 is CAWSPEPTNEKLFF. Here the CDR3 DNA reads TGTGCCTGGAGTCCAGAACCAACTAATGAAAAACTGTTTTTT.

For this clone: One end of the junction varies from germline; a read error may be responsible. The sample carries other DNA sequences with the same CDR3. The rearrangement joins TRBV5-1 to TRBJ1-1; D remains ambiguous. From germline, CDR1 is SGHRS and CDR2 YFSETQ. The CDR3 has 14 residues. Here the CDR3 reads CASSLTVPFTEAFF. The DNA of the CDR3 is TGCGCCAGCAGCCTCACAGTCCCCTTCACTGAAGCCTTCTTT.

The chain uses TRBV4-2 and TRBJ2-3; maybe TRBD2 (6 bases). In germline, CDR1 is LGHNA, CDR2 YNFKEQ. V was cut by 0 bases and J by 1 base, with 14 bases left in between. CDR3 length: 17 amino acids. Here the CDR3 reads CASSQDPTGGGTDTQYF. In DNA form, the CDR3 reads TGTGCCAGCAGCCAAGACCCTACGGGCGGGGGCACAGATACGCAGTATTTT.

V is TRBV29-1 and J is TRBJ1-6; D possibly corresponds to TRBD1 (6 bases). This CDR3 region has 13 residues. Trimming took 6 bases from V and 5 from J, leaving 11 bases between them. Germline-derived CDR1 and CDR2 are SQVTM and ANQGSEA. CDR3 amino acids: CSVLQGDNSPLHF. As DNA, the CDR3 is TGCAGCGTCCTACAGGGCGATAATTCACCCCTCCACTTT.

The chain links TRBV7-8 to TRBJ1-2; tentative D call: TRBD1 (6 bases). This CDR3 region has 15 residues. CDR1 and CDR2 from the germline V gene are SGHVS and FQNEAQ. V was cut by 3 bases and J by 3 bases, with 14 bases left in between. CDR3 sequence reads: CASSFPGKGDYGYTF. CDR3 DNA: TGTGCCAGCAGCTTCCCAGGGAAGGGGGACTATGGCTACACCTTC.

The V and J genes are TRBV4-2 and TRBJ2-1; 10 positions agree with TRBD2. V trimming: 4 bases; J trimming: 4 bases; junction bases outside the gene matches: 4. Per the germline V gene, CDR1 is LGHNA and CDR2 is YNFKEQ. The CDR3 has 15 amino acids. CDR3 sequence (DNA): TGTGCCAGCAGCCCCGGGACTAGCGAGTACAATGAGCAGTTCTTC. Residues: CASSPGTSEYNEQFF.

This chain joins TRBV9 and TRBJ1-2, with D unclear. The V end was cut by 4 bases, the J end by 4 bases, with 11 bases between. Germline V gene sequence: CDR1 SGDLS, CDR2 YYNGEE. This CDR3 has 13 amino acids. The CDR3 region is CASSPRDPYGYTF. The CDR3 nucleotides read TGTGCCAGCAGCCCGCGTGATCCCTATGGCTACACCTTC.

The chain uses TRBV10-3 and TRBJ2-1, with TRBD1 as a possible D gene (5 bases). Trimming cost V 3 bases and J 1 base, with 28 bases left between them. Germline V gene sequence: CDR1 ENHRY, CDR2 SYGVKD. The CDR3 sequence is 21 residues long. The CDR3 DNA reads TGTGCCATCAGTGATCTAATGACAGTAGATCCATCCATGCCATCCTACAATGAGCAGTTCTTC. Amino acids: CAISDLMTVDPSMPSYNEQFF.

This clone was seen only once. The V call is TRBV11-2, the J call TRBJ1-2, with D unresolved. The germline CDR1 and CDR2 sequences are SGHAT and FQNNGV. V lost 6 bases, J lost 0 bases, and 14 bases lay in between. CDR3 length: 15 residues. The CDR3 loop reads CASRPVPGANYGYTF. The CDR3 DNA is TGTGCCAGCAGGCCCGTCCCCGGGGCTAACTATGGCTACACCTTC.

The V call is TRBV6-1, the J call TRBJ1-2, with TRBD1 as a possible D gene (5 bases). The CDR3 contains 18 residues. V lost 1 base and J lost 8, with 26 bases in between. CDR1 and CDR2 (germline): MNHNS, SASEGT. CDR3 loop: CASSEGLDTGGGLRGYTF. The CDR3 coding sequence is TGTGCCAGCAGTGAAGGTTTGGACACCGGAGGAGGACTACGGGGCTACACCTTC.

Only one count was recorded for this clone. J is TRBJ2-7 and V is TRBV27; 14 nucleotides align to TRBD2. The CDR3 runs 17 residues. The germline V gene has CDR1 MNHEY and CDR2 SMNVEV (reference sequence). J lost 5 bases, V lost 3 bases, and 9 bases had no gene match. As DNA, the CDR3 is TGTGCCAGCAGTTTCGTTCGACTAGCGGGAGGGCCCCACGAGCAGTACTTC. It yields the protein CASSFVRLAGGPHEQYF.

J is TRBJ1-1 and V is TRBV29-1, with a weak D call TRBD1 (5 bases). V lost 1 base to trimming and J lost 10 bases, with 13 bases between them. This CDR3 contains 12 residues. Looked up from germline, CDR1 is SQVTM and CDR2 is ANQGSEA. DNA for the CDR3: TGCAGCGTTGAAGGGGGGAGGGTTACAGCTTTCTTT. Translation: CSVEGGRVTAFF. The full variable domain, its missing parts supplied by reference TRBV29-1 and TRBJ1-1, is SAVISQKPSRDICQRGTSLTIQCQVDSQVTMMFWYRQQPGQSLTLIATANQGSEATYESGFVIDKFPISRPNLTFSTLTVSNMSPEDSSIYLCSVEGGRVTAFFGQGTRLTVV.

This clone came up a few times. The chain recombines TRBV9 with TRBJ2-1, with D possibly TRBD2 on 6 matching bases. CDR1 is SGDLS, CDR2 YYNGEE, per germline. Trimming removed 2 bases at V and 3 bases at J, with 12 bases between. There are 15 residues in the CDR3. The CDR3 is CASSVTGTVYNEQFF. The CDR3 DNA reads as TGTGCCAGCAGCGTTACCGGGACTGTCTACAATGAGCAGTTCTTC.

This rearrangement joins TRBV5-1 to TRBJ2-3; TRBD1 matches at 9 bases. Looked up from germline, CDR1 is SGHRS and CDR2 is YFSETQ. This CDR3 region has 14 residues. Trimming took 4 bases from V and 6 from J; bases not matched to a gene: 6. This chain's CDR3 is CASSLGDRGDTQYF. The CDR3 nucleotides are TGCGCCAGCAGCCTGGGAGACAGGGGGGATACGCAGTATTTT.